This is a list of T cell receptor beta chains from one sample in a study of shared clonotypes between healthy human individuals. Sequencing was performed with immunoSEQ multiplex PCR; in TCRdb, only in-frame clones are kept and a portion is missing. The sample lists about 2 million clones, around 95% occurring once. Sequencing input: naive CD4+ T cells sorted from blood. These receptors were obtained from a man between 18 and 35 years old in good health. The CDR3 runs from the conserved cysteine through the conserved F or W. A D gene is named only where the DNA matches it firmly. Size values are once, few and many counts, or a class for expanded clones, and some rows have none.

clone size	D gene	V gene	J gene	CDR3 protein	CDR3 DNA
-	TRBD1	TRBV29-1	TRBJ1-1	CSPWGQGLEAFF	TGCAGCCCTTGGGGACAGGGCCTTGAAGCTTTCTTT
-	TRBD1	TRBV6-5	TRBJ1-2	CASSYIRDSRGGYTF	TGTGCCAGCAGTTATATTCGGGACAGCCGTGGGGGCTACACCTTC
-	-	TRBV25-1	TRBJ2-1	CASSQPFGDSGYNEQFF	TGTGCCAGCAGTCAACCGTTTGGAGACAGCGGCTACAATGAGCAGTTCTTC
-	-	TRBV2	TRBJ2-1	CASSGDRGSYNEQFF	TGTGCCAGCAGCGGGGACCGGGGCTCGTACAATGAGCAGTTCTTC
once	TRBD2	TRBV19	TRBJ2-3	CASSILAGGPTDTQYF	TGTGCCAGTAGTATACTAGCGGGGGGGCCGACAGATACGCAGTATTTT
-	TRBD1	TRBV28	TRBJ1-4	CASSTNQGVNEKLFF	TGTGCCAGCAGTACTAACCAGGGGGTTAATGAAAAACTGTTTTTT
-	-	TRBV18	TRBJ1-6	CASSPSQGLYNSPLHF	TGTGCCAGCTCACCTAGTCAGGGCCTTTATAATTCACCCCTCCACTTT
-	-	TRBV4-1	TRBJ1-2	CASSQAGAGGYTF	TGCGCCAGCAGCCAAGCAGGGGCCGGTGGCTACACCTTC
once	-	TRBV20-1	TRBJ2-1	CSARDKNEQFF	TGCAGTGCTAGAGATAAAAATGAGCAGTTCTTC
-	-	TRBV6-1	TRBJ1-2	CASSDRTPNYGYTF	TGTGCCAGCAGTGACAGAACCCCTAACTATGGCTACACCTTC
once	-	TRBV7-8	TRBJ2-7	CASSSVSGNTYEQYF	TGTGCCAGCAGCTCCGTCTCAGGGAATACCTACGAGCAGTACTTC
-	TRBD1	TRBV5-6	TRBJ1-1	CASSPGTGRNTEAFF	TGTGCCAGCAGCCCTGGGACAGGGAGGAACACTGAAGCTTTCTTT
-	-	TRBV10-3	TRBJ1-1	CAISVNRNTEAFF	TGTGCCATCAGTGTGAACAGGAACACTGAAGCTTTCTTT
-	-	TRBV6-5	TRBJ2-3	CASSRGADTQYF	TGTGCCAGCAGTAGAGGGGCAGATACGCAGTATTTT
-	-	TRBV28	TRBJ2-1	CASSLSGGGNILEQFF	TGTGCCAGCAGTTTGTCCGGCGGAGGCAATATTTTGGAGCAGTTCTTC
-	TRBD1	TRBV7-9	TRBJ2-5	CASSFGQAQETQYF	TGTGCCAGCAGCTTTGGACAGGCCCAAGAGACCCAGTACTTC
-	TRBD2	TRBV10-3	TRBJ2-5	CAIRARISGDSGGQETQYF	TGTGCCATCAGGGCCCGGATTAGCGGGGACTCCGGTGGGCAAGAGACCCAGTACTTC
-	-	TRBV10-2	TRBJ2-3	CASSERFPLGDVNTDTQYF	TGCGCCAGCAGTGAACGGTTTCCCCTTGGAGACGTCAACACAGATACGCAGTATTTT
-	TRBD1	TRBV6-5	TRBJ2-7	CASSYGQGVGYEQYF	TGTGCCAGCAGTTACGGACAGGGGGTTGGGTACGAGCAGTACTTC
-	-	TRBV12-5	TRBJ2-1	CASALDSYNEQFF	TGTGCTAGTGCCCTGGACAGTTACAATGAGCAGTTCTTC
-	TRBD1	TRBV5-1	TRBJ2-2	CASSTADRGTGELFF	TGCGCCAGCAGCACAGCCGACAGGGGTACCGGGGAGCTGTTTTTT
-	TRBD2	TRBV5-6	TRBJ2-5	CASSLAGLADLLTQYF	TGTGCCAGCAGCTTGGCGGGACTAGCGGACCTCCTGACCCAGTACTTC
-	TRBD1	TRBV29-1	TRBJ2-3	CSVDLLQGPIF	TGCAGCGTTGACCTTTTACAGGGGCCCATTTTT
-	TRBD1	TRBV5-4	TRBJ1-1	CASSWRDRDEAFF	TGTGCCAGCAGCTGGAGAGACAGGGATGAAGCTTTCTTT
-	TRBD1	TRBV18	TRBJ2-7	CASSLDRGREQYF	TGTGCCAGCTCACTGGACAGGGGGCGCGAGCAGTACTTC
-	-	TRBV7-2	TRBJ2-3	CASSERPAPTTDTQYF	TGTGCCAGCAGCGAGCGCCCAGCGCCAACGACAGATACGCAGTATTTT
-	-	TRBV30	TRBJ2-1	CAWSGQGWASGDNEQFF	TGTGCCTGGAGTGGACAGGGGTGGGCTAGCGGGGATAATGAGCAGTTCTTC
once	TRBD1	TRBV7-3	TRBJ2-7	CASSESGQGIHEQYF	TGTGCCAGCAGCGAGTCGGGACAGGGGATCCACGAGCAGTACTTC
-	TRBD1	TRBV7-9	TRBJ1-2	CASSLGTGGSCIF	TGTGCCAGCAGCCTCGGGACAGGGGGCAGTTGCATCTTC